The 18 T cell receptor beta chains below all came from one sample that was sequenced in a study of T cell responses to AZD1222 COVID-19 vaccine. The table came from immunoSEQ multiplex PCR; TCRdb's copy has only in-frame clones and leaves some out. This repertoire shows 200,000 or so clones, 85% to 90% found once; its top ten account for approximately 2.7%. The sequences come from peripheral blood, collected on day 0 of MenACWY control vaccination. The receptors were sampled from an adult in good health.

The chain links TRBV29-1 to TRBJ1-1; 8 bases are a match to TRBD1. CDR3 length equals 12 residues. V dropped 5 bases and J dropped 3; count of bases not matched to a gene: 2. CDR1 is SQVTM and CDR2 is ANQGSEA in the germline V gene. CDR3 nucleotide sequence: TGCAGCGTTAAGACAGGGGACACTGAAGCTTTCTTT. Its protein product is CSVKTGDTEAFF.

The V gene is TRBV4-1, the J gene TRBJ2-5; no reliable D call. CDR1 and CDR2 from the germline V gene are MGHRA and YSYEKL. Trimming stripped 1 base from V and 0 bases from J, with 9 bases between. CDR3 length equals 15 residues. The CDR3 sequence is CASSQGTADQETQYF. CDR3 coding DNA: TGCGCCAGCAGCCAAGGGACGGCGGACCAAGAGACCCAGTACTTC.

The chain employs TRBV19 and TRBJ1-2, with TRBD1 identical over 11 bases. The CDR3 has 14 residues. Germline CDR1 reads LNHDA; CDR2 reads SQIVND (reference sequence). Trimming cost V 9 bases and J 7 bases; bases outside gene matches: 10. The CDR3 loop reads CASSRGQGAFGYTF. CDR3 coding DNA: TGTGCCAGCTCCAGAGGACAGGGGGCTTTTGGCTACACCTTC.

J is TRBJ1-4 and V is TRBV7-9, with D perhaps matching TRBD1 (6 bases). Looked up from germline, CDR1 is SEHNR and CDR2 is FQNEAQ (reference sequence). The length of the CDR3 is 16 residues. With 7 bases removed from V and 0 bases from J, the gap between germline ends came to 15 bases. The CDR3 nucleotides read TGTGCCAGCAATGGCGGACAGTTTACAACTAATGAAAAACTGTTTTTT. It translates to CASNGGQFTTNEKLFF.

The CDR3 loop is CASSLAPRGWNSPLHF. CDR3 in DNA: TGTGCCAGCAGCTTGGCTCCCAGGGGGTGGAATTCACCCCTCCACTTT. This rearrangement joins TRBV5-4 to TRBJ1-6; 7 nucleotides align to TRBD1. Germline CDR1 reads SGHNT; CDR2 reads YYREEE (reference sequence). V was pared by 0 bases and J by 7 bases, with 7 bases of the junction left unmatched. The CDR3 consists of 16 residues.

The rearrangement joins TRBV5-1 to TRBJ2-7; the D is unclear. V was trimmed by 2 bases and J by 5 bases, leaving 11 bases between them. The CDR3 length is 13 residues. Germline V gene sequence: CDR1 SGHRS, CDR2 YFSETQ. CDR3: CASSLSYADEQYF. In DNA, the CDR3 is TGCGCCAGCAGCTTAAGTTATGCTGACGAGCAGTACTTC.

This chain links TRBV9 with TRBJ1-4, with D maybe TRBD1 (5 bases). Germline V gene sequence: CDR1 SGDLS, CDR2 YYNGEE. Between the trimmed V and J ends, which lost 3 bases and 4 bases, there was a span of 16 bases. The CDR3 length is 16 residues. CDR3 sequence: CASSADEDSNNEKLFF. The CDR3 bases are TGTGCCAGCAGCGCGGATGAAGACAGCAATAATGAAAAACTGTTTTTT. The variable domain in full, with the rest retrieved from reference TRBV9 and TRBJ1-4, is DSGVTQTPKHLITATGQRVTLRCSPRSGDLSVYWYQQSLDQGLQFLIQYYNGEERAKGNILERFSAQQFPDLHSELNLSSLELGDSALYFCASSADEDSNNEKLFFGSGTQLSVL.

About this clone: Other DNA sequences in this specimen translate into the identical CDR3. V usage is TRBV14 and J usage is TRBJ2-7; D gene unclear. V lost 1 base, J lost 2 bases, and 6 bases lay in between. The CDR3 consists of 13 residues. CDR1 SGHDN and CDR2 FVKESK come from the germline V gene. The DNA for the CDR3 is TGTGCCAGCAGCCAAGTAGGACCCTACGAGCAGTACTTC. Its translation: CASSQVGPYEQYF.

This clone was counted a single time. The rearrangement links TRBV10-3 to TRBJ1-2, with TRBD1 as a possible D gene (6 bases). This CDR3 is built from 12 residues. V dropped 8 bases and J dropped 8 bases, with 15 bases sitting between them. Germline V CDR1 and CDR2: ENHRY, SYGVKD. As DNA, the CDR3 is TGTGCCATCGGGACATCGGACGGCGGCTACACCTTC. This gives the protein CAIGTSDGGYTF.

This chain links TRBV28 with TRBJ2-1, with 8 bases identical to TRBD1. This CDR3 has 14 residues. Trimming cost V 8 bases and J 7 bases; bases outside gene matches: 10. Germline V CDR1 and CDR2: MDHEN, SYDVKM. The CDR3 nucleotides are TGTGCCAGCGAGGACAGGGTCCTAGTGAATGAGCAGTTCTTC. Translating gives CASEDRVLVNEQFF.

The chain uses TRBV2 and TRBJ1-1, with D unclear. Trimming took off 5 bases at V and 2 bases at J, with 9 bases between the two ends. Per the germline V gene, CDR1 is SNHLY and CDR2 is FYNNEI. This CDR3 is built from 13 residues. This CDR3 is CASSPRSNTEAFF. DNA of the CDR3: TGTGCCAGCAGTCCAAGGAGTAACACTGAAGCTTTCTTT.

J is TRBJ2-7 and V is TRBV6-6; a weak D match, TRBD1 (5 bases). The V gene lost 4 bases and the J gene lost 0 bases, with 10 bases spanning the gap. CDR3 size: 14 residues. Germline CDR1 MNHNY, CDR2 SVGAGI (reference sequence). CDR3 DNA: TGTGCCAGCAGTTTTGACAGCCGCTCCTACGAGCAGTACTTC. This sequence encodes CASSFDSRSYEQYF.

The chain couples TRBV19 to TRBJ1-5; 7 positions match TRBD1. This CDR3 is 15 amino acids long. The V gene end was trimmed by 4 bases and the J gene end by 3 bases; junction bases not matched to a gene: 6. The germline CDR1 and CDR2 sequences are LNHDA and SQIVND (reference sequence). CDR3 bases: TGTGCCAGTAGTACAGGGGGGGGCTTCAATCAGCCCCAGCATTTT. Amino acids: CASSTGGGFNQPQHF.

This clone showed up just once. The V gene is TRBV5-8, the J gene TRBJ2-2, with 9 bases matching TRBD1. Germline trimming cut 4 bases from V and 6 bases from J; bases unmatched to any gene: 10. Germline V CDR1 and CDR2: SGHTS, YDEGEE. The CDR3 is made up of 16 amino acids. Here the CDR3 DNA reads TGTGCCAGCAGCCGGCCCGGGACAGGGAGCGCCGGGGAGCTGTTTTTT. It encodes CASSRPGTGSAGELFF.

The V call is TRBV5-1, the J call TRBJ2-3; possible D gene TRBD1, 6 bases. The V and J ends lost 3 bases and 0 bases respectively, with 14 bases between them. CDR3 length: 16 amino acids. Germline CDR1 and CDR2: SGHRS and YFSETQ. This CDR3 reads CASSYLRDTSTDTQYF. The CDR3 DNA reads TGCGCCAGCAGCTACCTCCGGGACACGAGCACAGATACGCAGTATTTT.

Here the CDR3 DNA reads TGCAGTGCCGCCTGGGGCACTGAAGCTTTCTTT. It specifies CSAAWGTEAFF. V and J are TRBV20-1 and TRBJ1-1; D unresolved. The CDR3 is made up of 11 amino acids. Looked up from germline, CDR1 is DFQATT and CDR2 is SNEGSKA (reference sequence). The ends were cut back, 6 bases at V and 4 bases at J, with 9 bases in the middle.

The chain is built from TRBV6-2 or TRBV6-3 and TRBJ2-7; 9 bases are shared with TRBD1. V dropped 4 bases and J dropped 1; count of bases not matched to a gene: 11. CDR3 length equals 17 residues. Germline V gene data show CDR1 as MNHEY and CDR2 as SVGEGT. CDR3 in DNA: TGTGCCAGCAGTTCACCCTCGGCCGGGACAGGGTCCTACGAGCAGTACTTC. Its translation is CASSSPSAGTGSYEQYF.

This clone was detected many times. The J gene is TRBJ1-2, the V gene TRBV27, with D perhaps TRBD1 (5 bases). CDR1 MNHEY and CDR2 SMNVEV come from the germline V gene (reference sequence). The CDR3 runs 15 residues. The germline V and J ends were trimmed by 6 bases and 5 bases, with 19 bases remaining between them. CDR3 bases: TGTGCCAGCAGCCCAACAGGAGGCGTGAGGTATGGCTACACCTTC. Translated, it gives CASSPTGGVRYGYTF.